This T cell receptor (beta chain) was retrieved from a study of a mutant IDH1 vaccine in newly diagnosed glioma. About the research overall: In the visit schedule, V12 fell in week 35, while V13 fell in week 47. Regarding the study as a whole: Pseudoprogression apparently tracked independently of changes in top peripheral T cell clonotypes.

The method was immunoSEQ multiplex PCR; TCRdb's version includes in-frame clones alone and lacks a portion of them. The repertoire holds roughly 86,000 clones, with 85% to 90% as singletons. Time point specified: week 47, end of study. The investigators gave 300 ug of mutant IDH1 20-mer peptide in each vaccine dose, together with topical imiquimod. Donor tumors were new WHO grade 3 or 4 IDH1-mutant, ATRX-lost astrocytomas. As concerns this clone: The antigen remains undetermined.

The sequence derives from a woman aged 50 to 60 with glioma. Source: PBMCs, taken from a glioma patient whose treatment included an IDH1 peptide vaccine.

CDR3 coding DNA: TGCGCCAGCAGCCAAGGCGCGCTCAACTACGAGCAGTACTTC. It translates to CASSQGALNYEQYF. The rearrangement links TRBV4-1 to TRBJ2-7; D not certain. Trimming left V 1 base short and J 3 bases short, with 10 bases between. The germline CDR1 and CDR2 sequences are MGHRA and YSYEKL. CDR3 length: 14 residues.